The rows below give T cell receptor beta chains drawn from one sample of a study of cytomegalovirus exposure and HLA in healthy donors. Profiled with immunoSEQ multiplex PCR; TCRdb holds only in-frame clones, not every one. Of 110,000 to 150,000 clones listed, 80% to 90% are singletons. Sequenced sample: PBMCs. The receptor source for this set is a woman younger than 45 in good health and CMV-seronegative. Both conserved end residues are part of each CDR3. The D gene is left open where the match is weak. Size tells how often a clone was seen (once, few, many) or the class of an expanded clone, and some rows leave it out.

J: TRBJ1-2
V: TRBV5-1
size: .
D: TRBD1
CDR3: CASSVGTGDKVGGYTF
DNA: TGCGCCAGCAGCGTCGGGACAGGGGATAAAGTGGGTGGCTACACCTTC

J: TRBJ2-7
V: TRBV5-4
size: .
D: TRBD1
CDR3: CASSSGQLSSYEQYF
DNA: TGTGCCAGCAGCTCGGGACAGTTAAGCTCCTACGAGCAGTACTTC

J: TRBJ2-5
V: TRBV5-1
size: .
D: .
CDR3: CASSLAQETQYF
DNA: TGCGCCAGCAGCTTGGCCCAGGAGACCCAGTACTTC

J: TRBJ1-5
V: TRBV21-1
size: .
D: .
CDR3: CASSKIPDRNQPQHF
DNA: TGTGCCAGCAGCAAAATCCCGGACAGGAATCAGCCCCAGCATTTT

J: TRBJ2-5
V: TRBV27
size: .
D: TRBD1
CDR3: CASRPDRVGTQYF
DNA: TGTGCCAGCAGACCTGACAGGGTGGGGACCCAGTACTTC

J: TRBJ2-3
V: TRBV27
size: .
D: TRBD1
CDR3: CASSFPPGTGRSDTQYF
DNA: TGTGCCAGCAGTTTTCCCCCCGGGACAGGGAGGTCAGATACGCAGTATTTT

J: TRBJ2-5
V: TRBV5-1
size: .
D: .
CDR3: CASSLGQVSGGTQYF
DNA: TGCGCCAGCAGCTTGGGTCAGGTGTCTGGTGGGACCCAGTACTTC

J: TRBJ1-2
V: TRBV19
size: .
D: .
CDR3: CASSEDMSPYGYTF
DNA: TGTGCCAGTAGTGAAGACATGTCTCCCTATGGCTACACCTTC

J: TRBJ1-1
V: TRBV27
size: .
D: TRBD1
CDR3: CARDRGTEAFF
DNA: TGTGCCAGAGACAGGGGGACTGAAGCTTTCTTT

J: TRBJ1-6
V: TRBV9
size: .
D: .
CDR3: CASSVAGQSSYNSPLHF
DNA: TGTGCCAGCAGCGTAGCAGGACAGAGCTCCTATAATTCACCCCTCCACTTT

J: TRBJ1-5
V: TRBV2
size: once
D: .
CDR3: CASSYRPDSNQPQHF
DNA: TGTGCCAGCAGTTACAGGCCAGATAGCAATCAGCCCCAGCATTTT

J: TRBJ2-3
V: TRBV7-6
size: .
D: TRBD2
CDR3: CASSLGTSGATDTQYF
DNA: TGTGCCAGCAGCTTGGGGACTAGCGGGGCAACAGATACGCAGTATTTT

J: TRBJ1-1
V: TRBV2
size: .
D: TRBD1
CDR3: CATQGQGALTEAFF
DNA: TGTGCCACCCAAGGACAGGGGGCCCTCACTGAAGCTTTCTTT

J: TRBJ2-3
V: TRBV15
size: .
D: TRBD1
CDR3: CATSRDGQGGDTQYF
DNA: TGTGCCACCAGCAGGGACGGACAGGGAGGAGATACGCAGTATTTT

J: TRBJ1-5
V: TRBV6-5
size: .
D: .
CDR3: CASSYSGQGGQPQHF
DNA: TGTGCCAGCAGTTACTCCGGGCAGGGCGGTCAGCCCCAGCATTTT

J: TRBJ1-3
V: TRBV9
size: .
D: .
CDR3: CASSARRERVRNTIYF
DNA: TGTGCCAGCAGCGCCCGACGGGAAAGGGTTAGAAACACCATATATTTT

J: TRBJ2-5
V: TRBV5-1
size: .
D: .
CDR3: CASSLSPRGNQETQYF
DNA: TGCGCCAGCAGCTTGTCACCCCGGGGGAACCAAGAGACCCAGTACTTC

J: TRBJ1-1
V: TRBV9
size: .
D: .
CDR3: CASSGQGSTEAFF
DNA: TGTGCCAGCAGCGGCCAGGGGAGTACTGAAGCTTTCTTT

J: TRBJ1-1
V: TRBV5-8
size: many
D: .
CDR3: CASSLYGGTEAFF
DNA: TGTGCCAGCAGCTTGTACGGAGGCACTGAAGCTTTCTTT

J: TRBJ1-6
V: TRBV5-1
size: few
D: .
CDR3: CASSLMSSYNSPLHF
DNA: TGCGCCAGCAGCTTGATGAGCTCCTATAATTCACCCCTCCACTTT